These T cell receptor beta chains were read from a single sample in a study of CD8+CD57+ T cells in acquired aplastic anemia. TCRdb reprocessed the reads via MiXCR and lists one record per CDR3 protein. The table shows about 120,000 distinct CDR3 sequences, with 45% to 60% occurring only once. The sample comprised sorted CD4+, CD8+, or CD8+CD57+ T cells (not recorded which) from PBMCs. The source is a human donor with aplastic anemia. Each CDR3 is given with its conserved first and last residue. D genes are given only for firm matches. Clone sizes are given selectively: once, few, many, or a class where the clone is expanded.

>17|TRBV15|NA|TRBJ2-6|NA
NA
CATSRKGGFGANVLTFF
>15|TRBV7-8|TRBD1|TRBJ2-5|NA
TGCGCCAGCAGCAATCGACAGGGGGGTCAAGAGACCCAGTACTTC
CASSNRQGGQETQYF
>15|TRBV4-3|NA|TRBJ2-7|many
TGCGCCAGCAGCCAAGAGCTGGAGCCCCTCTACGAGCAGTACTTC
CASSQELEPLYEQYF
>16|TRBV5-5|TRBD2|TRBJ2-5|NA
TGTGCCAGCAGCGGACCCCGGACTAGCGGGCAAGAGACCCAGTACTTC
CASSGPRTSGQETQYF
>14|TRBV30|NA|TRBJ1-6|many
TGTGCCTGGATTGGACAACTAGGGGATTCACCCCTCCACTTT
CAWIGQLGDSPLHF
>15|TRBV29-1|TRBD1|TRBJ2-5|many
TGCAGCGTTGAACCCGACAGGGGGCGGTCAGAGACCCAGTACTTC
CSVEPDRGRSETQYF
>15|TRBV4-1|NA|TRBJ2-5|many
TGCGCCAGCAGCCCTGGAACAGGGTTACGGGAGACCCAGTACTTC
CASSPGTGLRETQYF
>15|TRBV24-1|NA|TRBJ2-3|few
TGTGCCACCAGTGACAACAGAGCTAGCACAGATACGCAGTATTTT
CATSDNRASTDTQYF
>17|TRBV12-3/TRBV12-4|TRBD1|TRBJ1-2|NA
TGTGCCAGCAGTACCCGAGATCGGACAGGGGCGAGGGTTGGCTACACCTTC
CASSTRDRTGARVGYTF
>12|TRBV29-1|NA|TRBJ1-4|NA
TGCAGCAGGGACGGCGATAATGAAAAACTGTTTTTT
CSRDGDNEKLFF
>12|TRBV7-9|NA|TRBJ2-7|NA
TGTGCCAGCAGCGCCGGGGCCTACGAGCAGTACTTC
CASSAGAYEQYF
>16|TRBV20-1|TRBD1|TRBJ1-2|NA
TGCAGTGCTAGAGACATATCGGGACAGTCAAACTATGGCTACACCTTC
CSARDISGQSNYGYTF
>13|TRBV19|NA|TRBJ2-3|NA
TGTGCCAGCCAGGGGTCTCGCACAGATACGCAGTATTTT
CASQGSRTDTQYF
>12|TRBV19|NA|TRBJ2-2|NA
TGTGCCAGTGGTTCCGGACAGGGGGAGCTGTTTTTT
CASGSGQGELFF
>18|TRBV28|TRBD1|TRBJ1-5|NA
TGTGCCAGCAGCCCCGGGACAGGGGTACCCCTTAGCAATCAGCCCCAGCATTTT
CASSPGTGVPLSNQPQHF
>13|TRBV15|NA|TRBJ2-2|few
TGTGCCACCAGCAGAGGTCGGACCGGGGAGCTGTTTTTT
CATSRGRTGELFF
>11|TRBV11-2|NA|TRBJ2-1|NA
TGTGCCAGCAACCTCAACGATGAGCAGTTCTTC
CASNLNDEQFF
>14|TRBV15|NA|TRBJ1-1|NA
TGTGCCACCAGCAGAATCCTCCCGAACACTGAAGCTTTCTTT
CATSRILPNTEAFF
>12|TRBV14|TRBD1|TRBJ2-3|many
TGTGCCAGCAGCCCACAGGGGAATACGCAGTATTTT
CASSPQGNTQYF
>14|TRBV25-1|NA|TRBJ1-4|NA
TGTGCCAGCAGTGAATTCGGCAGAATGGACAAACTGTTTTTT
CASSEFGRMDKLFF
>20|TRBV4-1|TRBD2|TRBJ2-3|NA
TGCGCCAGCAGCCAAGATCGGGGACTAGCGGGGGGCGCGGCCACAGATACGCAGTATTTT
CASSQDRGLAGGAATDTQYF
>17|TRBV11-1|TRBD2|TRBJ2-5|NA
TGTGCCAGCAGCTTATTAAACGGACTAGCGATCCAAGAGACCCAGTACTTC
CASSLLNGLAIQETQYF
>12|TRBV2|NA|TRBJ1-5|few
TGTGCCAGCAGTGAAGGACGGCAGCCCCAGCATTTT
CASSEGRQPQHF